Listed here are 31 T cell receptor beta chains from one sample, sequenced in a study of blood T cell repertoires in COVID-19. Some clones are missing from TCRdb's copy, which holds only in-frame ones; the method was immunoSEQ multiplex PCR. The profile covers 140,000 or so clones, with more than 60% appearing a single time and roughly 15% taken by the ten largest. What was sequenced was peripheral blood. The receptors stem from a middle-aged man with acute or convalescent COVID-19.

The rearrangement joins TRBV25-1 to TRBJ1-2; D ambiguous. Germline V gene sequence: CDR1 MGHDK, CDR2 SYGVNS. The CDR3 totals 13 residues. Trimming cost V 6 bases and J 8 bases, with 16 bases left between them. Here the CDR3 reads CASRPSGSYGYTF. CDR3 nucleotide sequence: TGTGCCAGCAGACCGTCGGGATCATACGGCTACACCTTC.

A few counts support this clone. The chain recombines TRBV15 with TRBJ2-7; possibly TRBD1 for D (7 bases). The CDR3 extends over 15 amino acids. Germline-derived CDR1 and CDR2 are LNHNV and YYDKDF (reference sequence). The ends were cut back, 6 bases at V and 0 bases at J, with 15 bases in the middle. The DNA for the CDR3 is TGTGCCACCAGGCAAAACAGGGGAGGCTCCTACGAGCAGTACTTC. Protein product: CATRQNRGGSYEQYF.

The V and J genes are TRBV5-1 and TRBJ1-1, with D possibly being TRBD1 (5 bases). Germline V gives CDR1 SGHRS, CDR2 YFSETQ. This CDR3 contains 14 residues. V lost 0 bases and J lost 2, with 8 bases in between. CDR3 loop: CASSLDRGNTEAFF. CDR3 coding DNA: TGCGCCAGCAGCTTGGATAGGGGTAACACTGAAGCTTTCTTT.

The J gene is TRBJ1-2, the V gene TRBV12-5, with TRBD1 matching 7 bases. The length of the CDR3 is 17 residues. CDR1 and CDR2 from the germline V gene are LGHNT and FRNRAP. V was clipped by 3 bases and J by 4 bases; unmatched bases: 14. The DNA of the CDR3 is TGTGCTAGTGGTTTAAAGGGGGCGGAGGCGAGAGGCTATGGCTACACCTTC. Translated, it gives CASGLKGAEARGYGYTF.

V usage is TRBV30 and J usage is TRBJ2-2; the D gene is possibly TRBD1 (5 bases). The length of the CDR3 is 11 residues. From germline, CDR1 is GTSNPN and CDR2 SVGIG (reference sequence). V gave up 7 bases and J gave up 5 bases, with 8 bases separating them. Here the CDR3 DNA reads TGTGCCTTGTACAGGACCGGGGAGCTGTTTTTT. Residues: CALYRTGELFF.

This chain connects TRBV7-8 to TRBJ1-6, with TRBD1 matching 8 bases. The CDR3 is made up of 15 amino acids. Losses at the gene ends were 5 bases for V and 9 bases for J; bases not matched to a gene: 9. CDR1 SGHVS and CDR2 FQNEAQ come from the germline V gene. The CDR3 loop reads CASSPPGTGVSPLHF. CDR3 DNA: TGTGCCAGCAGCCCCCCAGGGACAGGAGTTTCACCCCTCCACTTT.

In the case of this clone: This sample includes further DNA sequences coding for the same CDR3. The V call is TRBV12-3 or TRBV12-4, the J call TRBJ1-5; D remains ambiguous. This CDR3 is 13 amino acids long. V was cut by 6 bases and J by 0 bases, with 6 bases left in between. This chain's CDR3 is CASSSSSNQPQHF. CDR3 DNA sequence: TGTGCCAGCAGCAGTTCTAGCAATCAGCCCCAGCATTTT.

The genes are TRBV9 and TRBJ1-5; 7 bases are shared with TRBD1. Germline assignment: CDR1 SGDLS and CDR2 YYNGEE. CDR3 length: 14 residues. V shed 4 bases and J 10 bases; nucleotides not matched to a gene: 11. CDR3 residues: CASSYGQEGDPQHF. Written as DNA, the CDR3 is TGTGCCAGCAGCTACGGACAGGAGGGAGATCCCCAGCATTTT.

This clone was found a few times. CDR3 amino acids: CASSPLGQPQHF. DNA for the CDR3: TGTGCCAGCAGTCCACTCGGTCAGCCCCAGCATTTT. The chain links TRBV27 to TRBJ1-5; D remains unclear. Per the germline V gene, CDR1 is MNHEY and CDR2 is SMNVEV (reference sequence). The CDR3 sequence is 12 residues long. V was cut by 5 bases and J by 6 bases, with 8 bases left in between.

Concerning this clone itself: The sample carries other DNA sequences with the same CDR3. The CDR3 DNA follows: TGTGCCAGCAGCAGCCAAGAGACCCAGTACTTC. It encodes CASSSQETQYF. This rearrangement joins TRBV27 to TRBJ2-5; D not resolved. Germline-derived CDR1 and CDR2 are MNHEY and SMNVEV (reference sequence). The CDR3 spans 11 residues. V gave up 6 bases and J gave up 1 base, with 3 bases separating them.

This rearrangement joins TRBV5-5 to TRBJ1-4; TRBD1 is a possible D gene (6 bases). The V gene's germline CDR1 is SGHKS and CDR2 YYEKEE (reference sequence). The germline V and J ends were trimmed by 4 bases and 0 bases, with 10 bases remaining between them. CDR3 length equals 15 residues. The CDR3, as DNA: TGTGCCAGCAGCGTACAGGGTGCAACTAATGAAAAACTGTTTTTT. Its protein product is CASSVQGATNEKLFF.

As for this clone: At the DNA level, this CDR3 is encoded by other sequences in the same sample as well. The V gene is TRBV5-1, the J gene TRBJ1-1, with D uncertain. Germline V gives CDR1 SGHRS, CDR2 YFSETQ. The CDR3 is 12 amino acids. V gave up 3 bases and J gave up 1 base, with 4 bases separating them. The CDR3 DNA follows: TGCGCCAGCAGCTCCTCGAACACTGAAGCTTTCTTT. It encodes CASSSSNTEAFF.

This chain joins TRBV5-1 and TRBJ1-1; the D is unclear. Per germline, CDR1 SGHRS and CDR2 YFSETQ. V was shortened by 0 bases and J by 1 base, with 13 bases between the two germline ends. The CDR3 loop spans 16 amino acids. CDR3 residues: CASSLAVGLPNTEAFF. CDR3 DNA sequence: TGCGCCAGCAGCTTGGCCGTGGGCCTTCCGAACACTGAAGCTTTCTTT. Looking up the rest from reference TRBV5-1 and TRBJ1-1 gives the full variable domain: KAGVTQTPRYLIKTRGQQVTLSCSPISGHRSVSWYQQTPGQGLQFLFEYFSETQRNKGNFPGRFSGRQFSNSRSEMNVSTLELGDSALYLCASSLAVGLPNTEAFFGQGTRLTVV.

J is TRBJ2-3 and V is TRBV5-1, with 8 bases that match TRBD1. Germline loops: CDR1 SGHRS, CDR2 YFSETQ. This CDR3 is 14 amino acids long. The junction had 7 bases not matched to a gene; V was cut back by 4 bases and J by 6 bases. CDR3 sequence reads: CASSIFHRGDTQYF. Written as DNA, the CDR3 is TGCGCCAGCAGCATTTTTCACAGGGGGGATACGCAGTATTTT.

The rearrangement uses TRBV25-1 and TRBJ1-6; D is perhaps TRBD1 (6 bases). The V gene's germline CDR1 is MGHDK and CDR2 SYGVNS. There are 15 residues in the CDR3. V lost 5 bases and J lost 8, with 16 bases in between. The chain's CDR3 is CASSTSGTMDSPLHF. For the CDR3, the DNA is TGTGCCAGCAGTACATCCGGGACAATGGATTCACCCCTCCACTTT. Combining the CDR3 with reference TRBV25-1 and TRBJ1-6 gives the whole variable domain EADIYQTPRYLVIGTGKKITLECSQTMGHDKMYWYQQDPGMELHLIHYSYGVNSTEKGDLSSESTVSRIRTEHFPLTLESARPSHTSQYLCASSTSGTMDSPLHFGNGTRLTVT.

The V gene is TRBV9, the J gene TRBJ2-6; 8 bases match TRBD1. The CDR3 runs to 17 residues. The V gene's germline CDR1 is SGDLS and CDR2 YYNGEE. V lost 3 bases to trimming and J lost 0 bases; unmatched junction nucleotides: 5. The CDR3 protein is CASSGGQERSGANVLTF. The CDR3, as DNA: TGTGCCAGCAGCGGGGGACAGGAACGCTCTGGGGCCAACGTCCTGACTTTC.

The V gene is TRBV5-1, the J gene TRBJ1-1; maybe TRBD1 (6 bases). Per the germline V gene, CDR1 is SGHRS and CDR2 is YFSETQ. Trimming removed 4 bases from V and 6 bases from J, with 16 bases in between. This CDR3 is built from 14 residues. The CDR3 sequence: CASSLDGRTAEAFF. Here the CDR3 DNA reads TGCGCCAGCAGCCTCGACGGAAGGACAGCTGAAGCTTTCTTT.

The chain carries TRBV9 and TRBJ2-1, with 9 bases fitting TRBD2. The CDR3 contains 15 residues. Trimming removed 0 bases from V and 6 bases from J; junction bases left unmatched: 4. CDR1 and CDR2 (germline): SGDLS, YYNGEE. CDR3 residues: CASSVAGTSPNEQFF. For the CDR3, the DNA is TGTGCCAGCAGCGTAGCCGGGACTAGCCCCAATGAGCAGTTCTTC.

The sample holds a few counts of this clone. The V gene is TRBV4-1, the J gene TRBJ1-2; TRBD1 matches 9 bases. The CDR3 runs to 12 residues. The junction had 6 bases not matched to a gene; V was cut back by 8 bases and J by 8 bases. CDR1 is MGHRA, CDR2 YSYEKL, per germline. The CDR3 bases are TGCGCCAGCGGGGACAGGGTGGGAGGCTACACCTTC. This translates into CASGDRVGGYTF.

This clone came up many times. This sequence joins TRBV27 and TRBJ1-5, with D possibly being TRBD1 (5 bases). The CDR3 runs to 16 residues. CDR1 MNHEY and CDR2 SMNVEV come from the germline V gene (reference sequence). V was shortened by 8 bases and J by 2 bases, with 19 bases between the two germline ends. CDR3 DNA: TGTGCCAGCGGACATGATCCTGAGAAAGGCAATCAGCCCCAGCATTTT. Its protein is CASGHDPEKGNQPQHF.

The chain combines TRBV6-5 with TRBJ1-2, with 9 bases aligning to TRBD1. J was trimmed by 6 bases and V by 2 bases; bases with no gene match: 1. The germline V gene encodes CDR1 MNHEY and CDR2 SVGAGI. CDR3 length: 13 amino acids. CDR3 nucleotides: TGTGCCAGCAGTTACGACAGGGGGGATGGCTACACCTTC. This encodes CASSYDRGDGYTF.

The chain employs TRBV28 and TRBJ1-6; 11 bases align to TRBD1. The CDR3 consists of 15 residues. The ends lost 5 bases at V and 10 bases at J; junction bases unmatched: 7. Germline assignment: CDR1 MDHEN and CDR2 SYDVKM. The CDR3 nucleotides are TGTGCCAGCAGTCTACAGGGACAGGGGGGCTCACCCCTCCACTTT. It codes for CASSLQGQGGSPLHF.

The chain recombines TRBV15 with TRBJ2-4; 7 nucleotides align to TRBD1. Germline V gene lookup returns CDR1 LNHNV and CDR2 YYDKDF (reference sequence). V lost 1 base to trimming and J lost 8 bases; unmatched junction nucleotides: 8. The CDR3 sequence is 15 residues long. CDR3 amino acids: CATSRVRQGGDIQYF. CDR3 nucleotides: TGTGCCACCAGCAGAGTTCGACAGGGTGGCGACATTCAGTACTTC.

This chain connects TRBV5-4 to TRBJ2-1; TRBD1 agrees at 9 bases. The CDR3 runs 15 residues. V was pared by 3 bases and J by 6 bases, with 7 bases of the junction left unmatched. The germline V gene encodes CDR1 SGHNT and CDR2 YYREEE (reference sequence). The CDR3 sequence is CASSSRDRAFNEQFF. CDR3 nucleotides: TGTGCCAGCAGCTCTCGGGACAGGGCCTTCAATGAGCAGTTCTTC.

This chain uses TRBV10-1 with TRBJ2-3, with TRBD2 matching over 7 bases. This CDR3 is built from 12 residues. Germline V lookup: CDR1 WNHNN, CDR2 SYGVQD (reference sequence). The J segment lost 4 bases and the V segment lost 5 bases, leaving 0 bases of the junction unmatched. The CDR3 here is CASSSGADTQYF. The CDR3 coding sequence is TGCGCCAGCAGTAGCGGGGCAGATACGCAGTATTTT.

The V gene is TRBV18, the J gene TRBJ2-2; D is unresolved. This CDR3 has 14 amino acids. CDR1 and CDR2 (germline): KGHSH, LQKENI. The V end was cut by 4 bases, the J end by 0 bases, with 6 bases between. The CDR3 spells CASSLGPNTGELFF. In DNA form, the CDR3 reads TGTGCCAGCTCACTCGGTCCGAACACCGGGGAGCTGTTTTTT.

The chain has TRBV7-9 and TRBJ2-7, with a possible D match to TRBD2 (6 bases). CDR3 length equals 14 residues. The germline V gene has CDR1 SEHNR and CDR2 FQNEAQ (reference sequence). The ends were cut back, 3 bases at V and 7 bases at J, with 16 bases in the middle. This CDR3 reads CASSFTDPRGEQYF. CDR3 nucleotides: TGTGCCAGCAGCTTTACCGACCCTCGGGGGGAGCAGTACTTC.

The rearrangement links TRBV10-3 to TRBJ1-1; D might be TRBD1 (6 bases). Trimming took off 7 bases at V and 0 bases at J, with 9 bases between the two ends. Germline CDR1 reads ENHRY; CDR2 reads SYGVKD. The CDR3 contains 13 residues. CDR3 loop: CAIKTGMNTEAFF. CDR3 nucleotides: TGTGCCATCAAAACAGGGATGAACACTGAAGCTTTCTTT.

The chain employs TRBV13 and TRBJ1-4; a possible D gene is TRBD1 (5 bases). Germline CDR1 is PRHDT and CDR2 is FYEKMQ (reference sequence). Between the trimmed V and J ends, which lost 5 bases and 8 bases, there was a span of 18 bases. CDR3 length: 15 amino acids. CDR3 sequence: CASSPPGRGEEKLFF. Written as DNA, the CDR3 is TGTGCCAGCAGCCCCCCGGGACGGGGGGAAGAAAAACTGTTTTTT. Combining the CDR3 with reference TRBV13 and TRBJ1-4 gives the whole variable domain AAGVIQSPRHLIKEKRETATLKCYPIPRHDTVYWYQQGPGQDPQFLISFYEKMQSDKGSIPDRFSAQQFSDYHSELNMSSLELGDSALYFCASSPPGRGEEKLFFGSGTQLSVL.

This chain connects TRBV6-1 to TRBJ1-2; D possibly corresponds to TRBD1 (6 bases). CDR1 MNHNS and CDR2 SASEGT come from the germline V gene. Trimming pared 2 bases from V and 5 bases from J, leaving 12 bases between. This CDR3 spans 14 amino acids. The CDR3 nucleotides are TGTGCCAGCAGTGAACGATTGGGGGCTTATGGCTACACCTTC. As protein: CASSERLGAYGYTF.

This clone was seen a few times. This rearrangement joins TRBV7-2 to TRBJ1-3; 10 positions agree with TRBD1. The ends lost 3 bases at V and 3 bases at J; junction bases unmatched: 5. The CDR3 has 16 amino acids. Germline V gene sequence: CDR1 SGHTA, CDR2 FQGNSA. CDR3 nucleotide sequence: TGTGCCAGCAGCTTCACCGGGACAGGGGTTGGAAACACCATATATTTT. Translation gives CASSFTGTGVGNTIYF.